A single sample gave rise to the 27 T cell receptor beta chains below, sequenced in a study of human T cells and chemical hapten exposure. TCRdb recomputed calls from the RACE reads with MiXCR, one row per CDR3 protein. The sample has around 260,000 distinct CDR3 sequences; approximately 8.6% are singletons. The sample's time point: pre-sensitization, week 0. Documented treatment: therapeutic diphenylcyclopropenone sensitization with weekly scalp DPC. Sequenced material: whole blood, taken in connection with sensitization to the hapten diphenylcyclopropenone (DPC). The origin of the receptors is a woman between 40 and 55 years old with alopecia areata. Some clones in this sample may be carry-over from other donors' samples.

This clonotype occurred a few times. The chain recombines TRBV2 with TRBJ1-5, with TRBD1 matching 7 bases. The CDR3 extends over 15 amino acids. The germline CDR1 and CDR2 sequences are SNHLY and FYNNEI. V lost 4 bases, J lost 2 bases, and 5 bases stayed unmatched. In DNA, the CDR3 is TGTGCCAGCAGTGCTCGGACAGGCGGCAATCAGCCCCAGCATTTT. Its protein product is CASSARTGGNQPQHF.

There are many counts of this clonotype. The rearrangement links TRBV28 to TRBJ2-2, with 7 bases identical to TRBD1. The V segment lost 6 bases and the J segment 4 bases; nucleotides outside the gene matches: 5. From germline, CDR1 is MDHEN and CDR2 SYDVKM. The CDR3 totals 14 residues. The DNA of the CDR3 is TGTGCCAGCAGCAGTACAGGGGCCACCGGGGAGCTGTTTTTT. Translating it yields CASSSTGATGELFF. Full variable domain (outside the CDR3, taken from reference TRBV28 and TRBJ2-2): DVKVTQSSRYLVKRTGEKVFLECVQDMDHENMFWYRQDPGLGLRLIYFSYDVKMKEKGDIPEGYSVSREKKERFSLILESASTNQTSMYLCASSSTGATGELFFGEGSRLTVL.

Ten or more counts support this clonotype. The chain joins TRBV25-1 to TRBJ2-1; a possible D gene is TRBD1 (6 bases). CDR1 and CDR2 (germline): MGHDK, SYGVNS. V lost 6 bases and J lost 0, with 21 bases in between. CDR3 length: 18 residues. The DNA of the CDR3 is TGTGCCAGCAGACCCGGAGCCGGACAGCCTAGCTCCTACAATGAGCAGTTCTTC. Its translation is CASRPGAGQPSSYNEQFF.

In its sample, this clonotype was seen a few times. The CDR3 DNA sequence: TGTGCCAGCAGTGATCGGACCACCGGAGGTACGCAGTATTTT. Translation gives CASSDRTTGGTQYF. The J gene is TRBJ2-3, the V gene TRBV2; D is possibly TRBD2 (5 bases). Germline assignment: CDR1 SNHLY and CDR2 FYNNEI. V lost 3 bases to trimming and J lost 8 bases, with 15 bases between them. The CDR3 length is 14 residues.

In its sample, this clonotype was seen a few times. The chain employs TRBV7-8 and TRBJ2-3; D not resolved. CDR3 length: 14 amino acids. Germline CDR1 reads SGHVS; CDR2 reads FQNEAQ. Trimming took 3 bases from V and 7 from J, leaving 14 bases between them. The CDR3 DNA follows: TGTGCCAGCAGCTTTCTTCAGGTCGGCTATACGCAGTATTTT. This encodes CASSFLQVGYTQYF.

CDR3 in DNA: TGTGCCAGCAGCTTATGGCTAGCGGGTGTCACAGATACGCAGTATTTT. It is translated as CASSLWLAGVTDTQYF. V and J are TRBV7-2 and TRBJ2-3; 8 nucleotides align to TRBD2. Germline values: CDR1 SGHTA, CDR2 FQGNSA. Unmatched junction bases numbered 6, after V lost 2 bases and J lost 2 bases. This CDR3 is built from 16 residues.

This clonotype has more than one count but fewer than ten. This chain connects TRBV28 to TRBJ2-7; 13 nucleotides line up with TRBD2. Germline loops: CDR1 MDHEN, CDR2 SYDVKM. The V segment lost 4 bases and the J segment 4 bases; nucleotides outside the gene matches: 7. CDR3 length: 16 residues. CDR3 coding DNA: TGTGCCAGCAGTTCCGAGACTAGCGGGAGGCAGTACGAGCAGTACTTC. Translated: CASSSETSGRQYEQYF.

This clonotype was observed at least ten times. The V call is TRBV28, the J call TRBJ1-1; D perhaps matches TRBD1 (5 bases). Trimming cost V 7 bases and J 0 bases, with 12 bases left between them. Germline V lookup: CDR1 MDHEN, CDR2 SYDVKM. This CDR3 contains 14 residues. CDR3 bases: TGTGCCAGCAATGGGGACCAGATGAACACTGAAGCTTTCTTT. Encoded protein: CASNGDQMNTEAFF.

The rearrangement joins TRBV15 to TRBJ1-2, with unresolved D. The CDR3 is made up of 13 amino acids. V was cut by 0 bases and J by 4 bases, with 6 bases left in between. Germline V gene lookup returns CDR1 LNHNV and CDR2 YYDKDF (reference sequence). CDR3 amino acids: CATSREPTYGYTF. DNA of the CDR3: TGTGCCACCAGCAGAGAGCCGACCTATGGCTACACCTTC.

This clonotype came up many times. V usage is TRBV12-3 or TRBV12-4 and J usage is TRBJ2-7; no clear D. Deletions cut 4 bases from V and 3 bases from J, with 4 bases between. The CDR3 is 11 amino acids. The DNA for the CDR3 is TGTGCCAGCAGTTCGTACTACGAGCAGTACTTC. As protein: CASSSYYEQYF.

The chain joins TRBV28 to TRBJ2-7, with no clear D. The ends were cut back, 1 base at V and 7 bases at J, with 5 bases in the middle. The CDR3 loop spans 11 amino acids. Per the germline V gene, CDR1 is MDHEN and CDR2 is SYDVKM. CDR3 DNA: TGTGCCAGCAGTTTATACTCTGAGCAGTACTTC. It encodes CASSLYSEQYF.

The rearrangement links TRBV4-2 to TRBJ2-7, with D maybe TRBD2 (5 bases). Per germline, CDR1 LGHNA and CDR2 YNFKEQ. The CDR3 contains 16 residues. V dropped 4 bases and J dropped 0 bases, with 16 bases sitting between them. The CDR3 loop reads CASSPRSVAISYEQYF. CDR3 nucleotide sequence: TGTGCCAGCAGCCCTCGTTCTGTAGCGATCTCCTACGAGCAGTACTTC.

This clonotype was observed at least ten times. CDR3 coding DNA: TGTGCCAGCAGCTTAAATGAGGGCACTGAAGCTTTCTTT. This codes for CASSLNEGTEAFF. The chain recombines TRBV7-9 with TRBJ1-1; no clear D gene. The germline V gene encodes CDR1 SEHNR and CDR2 FQNEAQ (reference sequence). The length of the CDR3 is 13 residues. Trimming cost V 2 bases and J 4 bases, with 8 bases left between them.

This clonotype came up once. At one of its ends the junction is not consistent with the germline gene, which may arise from a read error. This chain connects TRBV7-2 to TRBJ1-3; D gene unclear. The CDR3 length is 12 residues. Germline CDR1 reads SGHTA; CDR2 reads FQGNSA. As DNA, the CDR3 is TGTGCCAACAGCCTACAGGGAAACACCATATATTTT. Protein product: CANSLQGNTIYF.

This clonotype was detected only a few times. The chain couples TRBV7-9 to TRBJ1-1; D is undetermined. Germline assignment: CDR1 SEHNR and CDR2 FQNEAQ (reference sequence). Trimming pared 6 bases from V and 6 bases from J, leaving 14 bases between. This CDR3 region has 13 residues. For the CDR3, the DNA is TGTGCCAGCAGTCTACCCCTCCCCCCTGAAGCTTTCTTT. Its translation: CASSLPLPPEAFF.

V is TRBV14 and J is TRBJ2-3, with 7 bases aligning to TRBD1. The germline V gene encodes CDR1 SGHDN and CDR2 FVKESK. V trimming: 6 bases; J trimming: 2 bases; junction bases outside the gene matches: 2. There are 13 residues in the CDR3. The CDR3 bases are TGTGCCAGCAGGGGGACAGTCACAGATACGCAGTATTTT. Translation gives CASRGTVTDTQYF.

This clonotype was seen at least ten times. The chain links TRBV4-1 to TRBJ2-2; D remains unclear. The CDR3 runs 18 residues. Germline V gene lookup returns CDR1 MGHRA and CDR2 YSYEKL. V dropped 5 bases and J dropped 2 bases, with 21 bases sitting between them. The CDR3 spells CASSSRAMIGGNTGELFF. For the CDR3, the DNA is TGCGCCAGCAGCTCAAGGGCTATGATCGGCGGAAACACCGGGGAGCTGTTTTTT.

V is TRBV6-5 and J is TRBJ1-1; 9 bases agree with TRBD1. This CDR3 is built from 15 residues. V was pared by 0 bases and J by 3 bases, with 2 bases of the junction left unmatched. Germline CDR1 MNHEY, CDR2 SVGAGI. The CDR3 bases are TGTGCCAGCAGTTACTCTGGACAGGGGCACACTGAAGCTTTCTTT. Its protein is CASSYSGQGHTEAFF.

The DNA of the CDR3 is TGTGCCAGCAGTTACTCGAACAGGGGGCATTACAATGAGCAGTTCTTC. Its translation is CASSYSNRGHYNEQFF. The chain links TRBV6-5 to TRBJ2-1; 9 bases fit TRBD1. The CDR3 has 16 amino acids. After removal of 0 bases from V and 4 bases from J, the junction contained 4 bases not matched to a gene. CDR1 is MNHEY and CDR2 is SVGAGI in the germline V gene.

The chain links TRBV7-8 to TRBJ2-3, with TRBD2 identical over 10 bases. This CDR3 is 17 amino acids long. Germline-derived CDR1 and CDR2 are SGHVS and FQNEAQ. With 1 base clipped from V and 3 bases from J, the junction kept 7 bases outside the gene matches. CDR3 bases: TGTGCCAGCAGCTTAGTCGGGCTAGCGGGAGTGACAGATACGCAGTATTTT. Its protein is CASSLVGLAGVTDTQYF.

This clonotype was counted a few times. This chain joins TRBV28 and TRBJ2-1, with a possible D match to TRBD1 (6 bases). V was shortened by 4 bases and J by 5 bases, with 12 bases between the two germline ends. The germline V gene encodes CDR1 MDHEN and CDR2 SYDVKM. This CDR3 is built from 14 residues. The CDR3 reads CASSSPDSHNEQFF. CDR3 nucleotide sequence: TGTGCCAGCAGTTCCCCGGACAGCCACAATGAGCAGTTCTTC.

This clonotype showed up just a few times. The gene calls are TRBV28 and TRBJ2-7; 9 nucleotides line up with TRBD1. V lost 3 bases, J lost 4 bases, and 4 bases stayed unmatched. Germline CDR1 reads MDHEN; CDR2 reads SYDVKM. CDR3 length: 14 amino acids. CDR3 amino acids: CASSFGTGLYEQYF. The CDR3, as DNA: TGTGCCAGCAGTTTTGGGACAGGGTTGTACGAGCAGTACTTC.

This clonotype was observed a handful of times. This chain joins TRBV12-3 or TRBV12-4 and TRBJ2-5; D is possibly TRBD2 (6 bases). This CDR3 has 13 residues. V lost 5 bases and J lost 1, with 8 bases in between. CDR3 in amino acids: CASSRTTQETQYF. The CDR3 nucleotides read TGTGCCAGCAGTCGGACTACCCAAGAGACCCAGTACTTC.

The chain carries TRBV28 and TRBJ2-5, with no clear D. The V end lost 6 bases, the J end lost 4 bases, and 21 bases lay between the germline ends. CDR1 is MDHEN and CDR2 is SYDVKM in the germline V gene. The CDR3 has 16 amino acids. CDR3: CASRPYGSSVGETQYF. The CDR3 DNA reads as TGTGCCAGCAGGCCCTATGGGTCGAGTGTCGGAGAGACCCAGTACTTC. Full variable domain (outside the CDR3, taken from reference TRBV28 and TRBJ2-5): DVKVTQSSRYLVKRTGEKVFLECVQDMDHENMFWYRQDPGLGLRLIYFSYDVKMKEKGDIPEGYSVSREKKERFSLILESASTNQTSMYLCASRPYGSSVGETQYFGPGTRLLVL.

This chain joins TRBV29-1 and TRBJ2-2, with D perhaps TRBD2 (7 bases). This CDR3 has 14 residues. Germline V gene data show CDR1 as SQVTM and CDR2 as ANQGSEA. Trimming took 6 bases from V and 1 from J, leaving 12 bases between them. CDR3 region: CSVGGHLNTGELFF. CDR3 in DNA: TGCAGCGTCGGGGGGCATCTGAACACCGGGGAGCTGTTTTTT.

This clonotype was found a few times. The chain employs TRBV11-2 and TRBJ2-3; D may be TRBD1 (5 bases). Deletions cut 0 bases from V and 8 bases from J, with 9 bases between. The CDR3 runs 13 residues. Looked up from germline, CDR1 is SGHAT and CDR2 is FQNNGV. The CDR3 spells CASSLERTTTQYF. The CDR3 DNA follows: TGTGCCAGCAGCTTAGAGCGGACAACTACGCAGTATTTT.

This clonotype has more than one count but fewer than ten. V usage is TRBV18 and J usage is TRBJ1-6, with D hard to call. The CDR3 length is 15 residues. The germline V and J ends were trimmed by 0 bases and 6 bases, with 9 bases remaining between them. Germline V gene data show CDR1 as KGHSH and CDR2 as LQKENI. CDR3 coding DNA: TGTGCCAGCTCACCACCGCCTGGTATTAATTCACCCCTCCACTTT. Translated, it gives CASSPPPGINSPLHF. Full variable domain (outside the CDR3, taken from reference TRBV18 and TRBJ1-6): NAGVMQNPRHLVRRRGQEARLRCSPMKGHSHVYWYRQLPEEGLKFMVYLQKENIIDESGMPKERFSAEFPKEGPSILRIQQVVRGDSAAYFCASSPPPGINSPLHFGNGTRLTVT.